This T cell receptor (beta chain) was found in a study of blood T cell repertoires in COVID-19. For the study at large: Samples taken during acute and convalescent COVID-19 were collected in the United States, Italy and Spain.

TCRdb keeps only in-frame clones here, not all; method: immunoSEQ multiplex PCR. The repertoire includes 300,000 to 400,000 clones, approximately 88% of them detected once, and 9.5% to 10% sits in the top ten. The CDR3 is 14 amino acids. Trimming at V came to 1 base and at J to 6 bases, leaving 4 bases not matched to a gene. Per germline, CDR1 SGHTA and CDR2 FQGNSA. Enrolment of Seattle patients took place during active infection, and they were followed longitudinally. The receptor's source is a man under 40 with COVID-19, enrolled during active disease. The sample taken for sequencing was peripheral blood. J is TRBJ2-3 and V is TRBV7-2; 7 bases fit TRBD2. CDR3 sequence: CASSLGGRADTQYF. The CDR3 DNA reads as TGTGCCAGCAGCTTAGGAGGGAGGGCGGATACGCAGTATTTT.